The 13 T cell receptor beta chains reported below all come from one sample, sequenced in a study of early T cells in non-severe SARS-CoV-2 infection. MiXCR, run by TCRdb on the 5' RACE reads, gives a single entry per CDR3 protein. In the table there are 45,000 or so distinct CDR3 sequences, about 25% of which are singletons. Specimen: whole blood, collected at baseline. All receptors derive from an adult who was a healthcare worker with PCR-confirmed SARS-CoV-2 infection or an uninfected control (not recorded which).

This chain uses TRBV6-6 with TRBJ1-2; 7 bases are shared with TRBD1. V gave up 7 bases and J gave up 3 bases; unmatched junction bases: 5. The CDR3 spans 13 residues. Germline CDR1 reads MNHNY; CDR2 reads SVGAGI (reference sequence). In DNA form, the CDR3 reads TGTGCCAGCACTACAGGGGCCTACTATGGCTACACCTTC. Amino acids: CASTTGAYYGYTF.

This chain links TRBV19 with TRBJ2-1; 7 bases line up with TRBD1. The CDR3 runs 15 residues. Germline V gene lookup returns CDR1 LNHDA and CDR2 SQIVND (reference sequence). J gave up 4 bases and V 4 bases, and 7 bases lay outside the gene matches. CDR3: CASSTTGVTYNEQFF. The CDR3 DNA sequence: TGTGCCAGTAGTACCACAGGGGTCACTTACAATGAGCAGTTCTTC.

The rearrangement uses TRBV6-6 and TRBJ1-2; perhaps TRBD1 as D (6 bases). The V end lost 10 bases, the J end lost 0 bases, and 15 bases lay between the germline ends. The length of the CDR3 is 14 residues. Germline V gene data show CDR1 as MNHNY and CDR2 as SVGAGI (reference sequence). CDR3 amino acids: CANREGGTNYGYTF. CDR3 in DNA: TGTGCCAATCGGGAGGGGGGAACTAACTATGGCTACACCTTC.

This clonotype was seen a handful of times. The J gene is TRBJ2-7, the V gene TRBV10-1, with unresolved D. Germline V CDR1 and CDR2: WNHNN, SYGVQD (reference sequence). Trimming shortened V by 6 bases and J by 3 bases, and 21 bases separated the two germline ends. The CDR3 runs 16 residues. The CDR3 coding sequence is TGCGCCAGCAGCCCTAGTCGTGGACGAGGATACTACGAGCAGTACTTC. It translates to CASSPSRGRGYYEQYF.

V usage is TRBV20-1 and J usage is TRBJ2-7; D could derive from TRBD1 or TRBD2 (5 bases each). Deletions cut 0 bases from V and 6 bases from J, with 18 bases between. The CDR3 runs to 15 residues. Germline-derived CDR1 and CDR2 are DFQATT and SNEGSKA (reference sequence). Written as DNA, the CDR3 is TGCAGTGCTAGAGAGGGAGTAGGGACCCCCAGCGAGCAGTACTTC. Translated: CSAREGVGTPSEQYF.

CDR3 region: CASSYSPDPYEQYF. As DNA, the CDR3 is TGTGCCAGCAGTTACTCGCCAGACCCCTACGAGCAGTACTTC. This chain links TRBV6-5 with TRBJ2-7; no definite D call. This CDR3 has 14 amino acids. With 0 bases removed from V and 2 bases from J, the gap between germline ends came to 8 bases. Germline V gives CDR1 MNHEY, CDR2 SVGAGI.

The chain links TRBV20-1 to TRBJ2-1, with 16 bases identical to TRBD2. The trim removed 5 bases at V and 0 bases at J, leaving 10 bases unmatched. Germline CDR1 reads DFQATT; CDR2 reads SNEGSKA (reference sequence). This CDR3 is 19 amino acids long. The CDR3 coding sequence is TGCAGTGCTGAACCCGGGACTAGCGGGGGGGCCTTCTCCTACAATGAGCAGTTCTTC. Its protein is CSAEPGTSGGAFSYNEQFF.

The rearrangement uses TRBV3-1 and TRBJ1-6; 11 nucleotides align to TRBD1. This CDR3 comprises 13 residues. V trimming: 0 bases; J trimming: 18 bases; junction bases outside the gene matches: 4. CDR1 is LGHDT, CDR2 YNNKEL, per germline (reference sequence). The CDR3 loop reads CASSQEDRGQYHF. The CDR3 DNA is TGTGCCAGCAGCCAAGAGGACAGGGGGCAATACCACTTT.

This chain uses TRBV7-9 with TRBJ1-1, with a weak D call TRBD1 (5 bases). The CDR3 totals 15 residues. Germline V CDR1 and CDR2: SEHNR, FQNEAQ (reference sequence). V was clipped by 5 bases and J by 5 bases, with 18 bases between them. The CDR3 loop is CASSPGGSPGTEAFF. The CDR3 DNA reads as TGTGCCAGCAGCCCCGGGGGGAGTCCGGGGACTGAAGCTTTCTTT.

The rearrangement joins TRBV7-8 to TRBJ2-1; perhaps TRBD2 as D (6 bases). Trimming pared 6 bases from V and 8 bases from J, leaving 17 bases between. The length of the CDR3 is 14 residues. Germline assignment: CDR1 SGHVS and CDR2 FQNEAQ. The CDR3 DNA reads TGTGCCAGCAGGAAGGCTAGCGTCGATCATGAGCAGTTCTTC. It specifies CASRKASVDHEQFF.

This clonotype was seen only a few times. The chain has TRBV12-3 or TRBV12-4 and TRBJ2-2; D uncertain. There are 16 residues in the CDR3. Trimming pared 5 bases from V and 0 bases from J, leaving 13 bases between. The CDR3 coding sequence is TGTGCCAGCAGTCCCCAGGATTCCACGAACACCGGGGAGCTGTTTTTT. Encoded protein: CASSPQDSTNTGELFF.

This clonotype was seen more than once but under ten times. The chain carries TRBV12-3 or TRBV12-4 and TRBJ2-2, with 7 positions matching TRBD2. This CDR3 is 16 amino acids long. J was trimmed by 5 bases and V by 5 bases; bases with no gene match: 11. In nucleotides, the CDR3 is TGTGCCAGCAGTCGTAGGGGAGGGATCCAAACCGGGGAGCTGTTTTTT. This gives the protein CASSRRGGIQTGELFF.

The chain couples TRBV5-1 to TRBJ2-2, with D perhaps TRBD1 (5 bases). V lost 6 bases to trimming and J lost 1 base, with 19 bases between them. Germline CDR1 SGHRS, CDR2 YFSETQ. This CDR3 has 17 residues. The CDR3 here is CASTTLWLTGNTGELFF. CDR3 nucleotide sequence: TGCGCCAGCACGACCCTCTGGCTCACAGGGAACACCGGGGAGCTGTTTTTT.